This T cell receptor beta chain was captured by sequencing in a study of regulatory T cells in long-lasting Graves disease. The CDR3 length is 15 residues. V was cut by 0 bases and J by 10 bases, with 13 bases left in between. Germline V gene sequence: CDR1 MDHEN, CDR2 SYDVKM. To make TCR beta libraries, researchers used iRepertoire HTBI primers and Arm-PCR of CDR3 regions. TCRdb recomputed calls from the multiplex PCR reads with MiXCR, one row per CDR3 protein. The sample lists roughly 400,000 distinct CDR3 sequences; roughly 21% were seen once. This clonotype has a count of ten or more. Time point meaning: persistent/refractory GD, antithyroid drugs over 5 years with positive TRAb. RNA from PBMCs was the source of the TCR library.

The chain employs TRBV28 and TRBJ1-6; D remains unclear. The clonotype originates from a female donor with Graves disease. The sequenced sample was peripheral blood mononuclear cells (PBMCs), obtained when the disease was refractory, from a patient treated with antithyroid drugs. For the CDR3, the DNA is TGTGCCAGCAGTTTATGGGGAACAACGGGATCACCCCTCCACTTT. Translated, it gives CASSLWGTTGSPLHF.